One and the same sample provided the 28 T cell receptor beta chains below, sequenced in a study of cytomegalovirus exposure and HLA in healthy donors. The PCR made use of 60 Vbeta and 13 Jbeta primers. Sequencing was performed with immunoSEQ multiplex PCR; in TCRdb, only in-frame clones are kept and a portion is missing. The sample has roughly 60,000 clones. The source material was PBMCs. The receptors originated from a male donor in good health and CMV-seronegative.

The chain employs TRBV4-1 and TRBJ1-1, with a weak D call TRBD1 (6 bases). The CDR3 length is 15 residues. The V gene lost 4 bases and the J gene lost 5 bases, with 17 bases spanning the gap. Germline V gene sequence: CDR1 MGHRA, CDR2 YSYEKL. The chain's CDR3 is CASSPSGGRRTEAFF. Written as DNA, the CDR3 is TGCGCCAGCAGCCCCTCTGGGGGCAGACGGACTGAAGCTTTCTTT.

This chain joins TRBV28 and TRBJ2-3, with 8 nucleotides matching TRBD2. Looked up from germline, CDR1 is MDHEN and CDR2 is SYDVKM. Unmatched junction bases numbered 16, after V lost 7 bases and J lost 10 bases. The CDR3 is 15 residues long. The CDR3 sequence: CASILQRASGSPQYF. CDR3 DNA sequence: TGTGCCAGCATCCTTCAGAGGGCCAGCGGGAGCCCGCAGTATTTT. Using reference TRBV28 and TRBJ2-3 for the parts outside the CDR3, the full variable domain is DVKVTQSSRYLVKRTGEKVFLECVQDMDHENMFWYRQDPGLGLRLIYFSYDVKMKEKGDIPEGYSVSREKKERFSLILESASTNQTSMYLCASILQRASGSPQYFGPGTRLTVL.

This chain connects TRBV4-1 to TRBJ1-3; 9 bases align to TRBD1. J gave up 1 base and V 2 bases, and 21 bases lay outside the gene matches. There are 22 residues in the CDR3. Germline CDR1 reads MGHRA; CDR2 reads YSYEKL. The CDR3 DNA is TGCGCCAGCAGCCAACGGGACTGGGGACAGGGTCTCGAAGTGAAATCTGGAAACACCATATATTTT. Residues: CASSQRDWGQGLEVKSGNTIYF.

J is TRBJ2-1 and V is TRBV7-3, with TRBD1 identical over 7 bases. Germline lookup yields CDR1 SGHTA and CDR2 FQGTGA. V was clipped by 4 bases and J by 12 bases; unmatched bases: 9. The CDR3 totals 13 residues. The chain's CDR3 is CASSSFAAGGQFF. CDR3 DNA: TGTGCCAGCAGCTCCTTCGCCGCAGGGGGGCAGTTCTTC.

V is TRBV4-2 and J is TRBJ2-7; 7 nucleotides match TRBD2. The length of the CDR3 is 14 residues. Germline values: CDR1 LGHNA, CDR2 YNFKEQ. V was pared by 0 bases and J by 3 bases, with 2 bases of the junction left unmatched. The CDR3 reads CASSQDGGGYEQYF. The CDR3 DNA is TGTGCCAGCAGCCAAGATGGGGGGGGCTACGAGCAGTACTTC.

The genes are TRBV5-4 and TRBJ1-1, with 9 bases that match TRBD1. The V segment lost 5 bases and the J segment 6 bases; nucleotides outside the gene matches: 11. CDR1 is SGHNT and CDR2 is YYREEE in the germline V gene (reference sequence). The CDR3 spans 15 residues. Here the CDR3 DNA reads TGTGCCAGCAGTTTACCGGGACAGGGATACTCTGAAGCTTTCTTT. It yields the protein CASSLPGQGYSEAFF.

The J gene is TRBJ2-5, the V gene TRBV7-9; 7 bases agree with TRBD2. CDR1 SEHNR and CDR2 FQNEAQ come from the germline V gene (reference sequence). The CDR3 is made up of 15 amino acids. Germline trimming cut 3 bases from V and 3 bases from J; bases unmatched to any gene: 7. CDR3 sequence reads: CASSFVRGEKETQYF. CDR3 DNA: TGTGCCAGCAGCTTCGTCCGGGGGGAGAAAGAGACCCAGTACTTC. The variable domain in full, with the rest retrieved from reference TRBV7-9 and TRBJ2-5, is DTGVSQNPRHKITKRGQNVTFRCDPISEHNRLYWYRQTLGQGPEFLTYFQNEAQLEKSRLLSDRFSAERPKGSFSTLEIQRTEQGDSAMYLCASSFVRGEKETQYFGPGTRLLVL.

The chain carries TRBV28 and TRBJ2-2; 8 bases agree with TRBD1. Germline trimming cut 11 bases from V and 4 bases from J; bases unmatched to any gene: 9. Germline assignment: CDR1 MDHEN and CDR2 SYDVKM. There are 14 residues in the CDR3. CDR3 DNA sequence: TGTGCCGTCTGGCAGGGGGCGGGCACCGGGGAGCTGTTTTTT. Amino acid sequence: CAVWQGAGTGELFF.

CDR3 loop: CASRRIDSEVGELFF. The CDR3 coding sequence is TGCGCCAGCAGGAGGATCGACTCCGAGGTCGGGGAGCTGTTTTTT. The chain is built from TRBV4-1 and TRBJ2-2; no definite D call. V lost 6 bases, J lost 7 bases, and 18 bases lay in between. Germline values: CDR1 MGHRA, CDR2 YSYEKL. This CDR3 spans 15 amino acids.

Points on this clone: The junction shows a germline mismatch at one end, possibly a read error. This rearrangement joins TRBV18 to TRBJ1-3; D possibly corresponds to TRBD1 (5 bases). CDR3 length: 16 amino acids. CDR1 and CDR2 (germline): KGHSH, LQKENI. Here the CDR3 reads CASAPPQRGSGNTIYF. CDR3 DNA sequence: TGTGCCAGCGCACCACCACAAAGGGGCTCTGGAAACACCATATATTTT. The variable domain in full, completed from reference TRBV18 and TRBJ1-3, reads NAGVMQNPRHLVRRRGQEARLRCSPMKGHSHVYWYRQLPEEGLKFMVYLQKENIIDESGMPKERFSAEFPKEGPSILRIQQVVRGDSAAYFCASAPPQRGSGNTIYFGEGSWLTVV.

The rearrangement joins TRBV7-2 to TRBJ2-7; D is uncertain. Trimming took 0 bases from V and 4 from J, leaving 16 bases between them. Germline V gene sequence: CDR1 SGHTA, CDR2 FQGNSA. This CDR3 has 16 residues. The DNA of the CDR3 is TGTGCCAGCAGCTTAGCACCGACTGGCTATTTGTACGAGCAGTACTTC. Its protein is CASSLAPTGYLYEQYF.

About this clone itself: An end of the junction does not agree with germline; a read error may underlie this. CDR3 sequence (DNA): TGTGCCAGCAGTACGACAGGTGGTGCCTCCGACAATGAGCAGTTCTTC. Amino acids: CASSTTGGASDNEQFF. The chain employs TRBV28 and TRBJ2-1; D possibly corresponds to TRBD1 (6 bases). From germline, CDR1 is MDHEN and CDR2 SYDVKM. The CDR3 length is 16 residues.

The chain joins TRBV7-6 to TRBJ1-3, with D unresolved. Deletions cut 4 bases from V and 4 bases from J, with 11 bases between. Germline V gene lookup returns CDR1 SGHVS and CDR2 FNYEAQ. This CDR3 has 14 residues. CDR3 region: CASSSEGRGNTIYF. In DNA form, the CDR3 reads TGTGCCAGCAGCTCGGAGGGAAGAGGAAACACCATATATTTT.

This chain connects TRBV18 to TRBJ1-1, with D uncertain. Trimming left V 3 bases short and J 0 bases short, with 8 bases between. This CDR3 has 14 residues. Germline V lookup: CDR1 KGHSH, CDR2 LQKENI. This CDR3 is CASSPRIMNTEAFF. In DNA form, the CDR3 reads TGTGCCAGCTCACCCAGAATTATGAACACTGAAGCTTTCTTT.

V is TRBV25-1 and J is TRBJ2-3; TRBD2 is a possible D gene (6 bases). Trimming took 2 bases from V and 4 from J, leaving 16 bases between them. Germline V gene lookup returns CDR1 MGHDK and CDR2 SYGVNS. This CDR3 has 16 amino acids. In DNA form, the CDR3 reads TGTGCCAGCAGTGAAAAGGTCGGGGGAGAATCAGATACGCAGTATTTT. Protein product: CASSEKVGGESDTQYF.

This chain joins TRBV2 and TRBJ1-1; 8 bases match TRBD1. Germline CDR1 is SNHLY and CDR2 is FYNNEI. Unmatched junction bases numbered 7, after V lost 6 bases and J lost 7 bases. This CDR3 region has 13 residues. The CDR3 is CASSGDRGGEAFF. CDR3 nucleotides: TGTGCCAGCAGCGGTGACAGGGGAGGTGAAGCTTTCTTT.

The chain links TRBV11-2 to TRBJ1-6, with D unresolved. CDR3 length: 13 amino acids. V gave up 5 bases and J gave up 8 bases, with 10 bases separating them. Germline loops: CDR1 SGHAT, CDR2 FQNNGV. The CDR3 nucleotides are TGTGCCAGCAGCGGGCAGTTCTATTCACCCCTCCACTTT. Translation gives CASSGQFYSPLHF.

The V and J genes are TRBV5-6 and TRBJ2-3, with a possible D match to TRBD1 (6 bases). Per germline, CDR1 SGHDT and CDR2 YYEEEE. Deletions cut 4 bases from V and 1 base from J, with 19 bases between. This CDR3 is built from 17 residues. CDR3 sequence reads: CASSVPTGLSGTDTQYF. CDR3 sequence (DNA): TGTGCCAGCAGCGTGCCGACAGGTCTGTCGGGCACAGATACGCAGTATTTT.

The chain employs TRBV5-1 and TRBJ2-6, with 14 bases fitting TRBD2. This CDR3 spans 18 amino acids. The V gene's germline CDR1 is SGHRS and CDR2 YFSETQ. Trimming removed 0 bases from V and 2 bases from J; junction bases left unmatched: 1. The CDR3 sequence: CASSLGGLAGAGANVLTF. The CDR3 nucleotides are TGCGCCAGCAGCTTGGGGGGACTAGCGGGAGCTGGGGCCAACGTCCTGACTTTC.

The chain recombines TRBV7-8 with TRBJ2-1; D might be TRBD2 (6 bases). CDR1 SGHVS and CDR2 FQNEAQ come from the germline V gene. CDR3 size: 15 residues. Trimming shortened V by 5 bases and J by 4 bases, and 15 bases separated the two germline ends. The CDR3 region has the DNA TGTGCCAGCAGCCCAACTAGCCCCGTATACAATGAGCAGTTCTTC. Protein: CASSPTSPVYNEQFF.

V is TRBV15 and J is TRBJ1-1; no clear D. The CDR3 loop spans 14 amino acids. Germline V CDR1 and CDR2: LNHNV, YYDKDF (reference sequence). V lost 5 bases, J lost 0 bases, and 10 bases lay in between. Here the CDR3 reads CATSRERVNTEAFF. CDR3 nucleotide sequence: TGTGCCACCAGCCGGGAAAGGGTGAACACTGAAGCTTTCTTT.

The chain uses TRBV28 and TRBJ2-7; TRBD1 agrees at 8 bases. This CDR3 spans 14 amino acids. The germline V gene has CDR1 MDHEN and CDR2 SYDVKM. With V trimmed by 6 bases and J by 2 bases, 6 bases remained unmatched. The CDR3 here is CASSPGGQAYEQYF. The CDR3 DNA is TGTGCCAGCAGCCCTGGGGGACAGGCCTACGAGCAGTACTTC.

The J gene is TRBJ1-3, the V gene TRBV2; D remains ambiguous. The germline CDR1 and CDR2 sequences are SNHLY and FYNNEI. This CDR3 is 15 amino acids long. Trimming took off 7 bases at V and 0 bases at J, with 13 bases between the two ends. The CDR3 is CASIRGTSSGNTIYF. The CDR3 coding sequence is TGTGCCAGCATTAGAGGTACTAGCTCTGGAAACACCATATATTTT. The variable domain in full, completed from reference TRBV2 and TRBJ1-3, reads EPEVTQTPSHQVTQMGQEVILRCVPISNHLYFYWYRQILGQKVEFLVSFYNNEISEKSEIFDDQFSVERPDGSNFTLKIRSTKLEDSAMYFCASIRGTSSGNTIYFGEGSWLTVV.

The chain joins TRBV6-1 to TRBJ1-2; the D gene is possibly TRBD1 (6 bases). CDR3 length: 15 amino acids. Deletions cut 4 bases from V and 0 bases from J, with 12 bases between. Germline V gives CDR1 MNHNS, CDR2 SASEGT. The CDR3 here is CASSVDRPTNYGYTF. CDR3 in DNA: TGTGCCAGCAGTGTAGACAGGCCCACTAACTATGGCTACACCTTC.

V is TRBV30 and J is TRBJ2-7, with D possibly being TRBD1 (6 bases). Germline loops: CDR1 GTSNPN, CDR2 SVGIG (reference sequence). The CDR3 runs 11 residues. V shed 4 bases and J shed 3 bases, with 7 bases lying between them. CDR3 residues: CAWTQGYEQYF. The CDR3 DNA reads TGTGCCTGGACACAGGGCTACGAGCAGTACTTC.

V is TRBV29-1 and J is TRBJ2-1; the D gene is possibly TRBD1 (5 bases). Germline CDR1 SQVTM, CDR2 ANQGSEA. The CDR3 sequence is 12 residues long. The V gene lost 5 bases and the J gene lost 2 bases, with 7 bases spanning the gap. The CDR3 region has the DNA TGCAGCGTTCGACAGACCTACAATGAGCAGTTCTTC. It yields the protein CSVRQTYNEQFF.

The J gene is TRBJ2-2, the V gene TRBV7-9; 12 bases map to TRBD1. The CDR3 is 19 amino acids. V lost 8 bases to trimming and J lost 6 bases; unmatched junction nucleotides: 19. Germline CDR1 reads SEHNR; CDR2 reads FQNEAQ (reference sequence). The CDR3 nucleotides are TGTGCCAGCCCCTCCCTAACCGGGACAGGGGGCCGAGGGGCCGGGGAGCTGTTTTTT. It codes for CASPSLTGTGGRGAGELFF.

The chain employs TRBV19 and TRBJ2-3, with 7 bases fitting TRBD2. The germline V gene has CDR1 LNHDA and CDR2 SQIVND (reference sequence). V dropped 6 bases and J dropped 0; count of bases not matched to a gene: 9. This CDR3 is built from 16 residues. CDR3 DNA sequence: TGTGCCAGTAGGGGGCAGGGTAGCGGGAGCACAGATACGCAGTATTTT. It yields the protein CASRGQGSGSTDTQYF.